The T cell receptor beta chain described here comes from a study of tumor-infiltrating lymphocytes in primary liver carcinoma. At the level of the study: Patients' primary liver carcinoma was surgically resected.

Germline loops: CDR1 SGHAT, CDR2 FQNNGV. The V segment lost 1 base and the J segment 2 bases; nucleotides outside the gene matches: 7. This CDR3 has 16 amino acids. TCR beta cDNA was prepared out of roughly 0.5 ug total RNA by means of a constant-region primer. ARM-PCR was slightly modified, and three nested multiplex PCR rounds with it gave rise to the TCR beta libraries. For 10 cycles apiece, the opening two PCR rounds ran with TRBV1-TRBV30 forward primers and a C-beta reverse primer. Using its own MiXCR run on the multiplex PCR reads, TCRdb lists one record per CDR3 protein. Of approximately 330,000 distinct CDR3 sequences detected, approximately 65% appear once; the ten largest clones hold about 6.5%. This clonotype came up many times. What it binds is unknown. The authors took blood RNA from unsorted whole blood and also extracted germline DNA. Study-wide results and caveats: Tumor-adjacent and tumor-blood pairs shared a smaller degree of overlap than tumor region pairs. The samples were not sorted (they were bulk), so CD4+ and CD8+ repertoires were not compared. Significantly greater top-250-clone fractions characterized tumors relative to blood (p = 0.039).

The chain uses TRBV11-2 and TRBJ2-7; 8 nucleotides match TRBD1. The receptor was isolated from a middle-aged man with primary liver carcinoma and hepatitis B virus infection. The source material was peripheral blood. The CDR3 region is CASSLGPDRVAYEQYF. The CDR3 DNA follows: TGTGCCAGCAGCTTAGGACCGGACAGGGTGGCCTACGAGCAGTACTTC.